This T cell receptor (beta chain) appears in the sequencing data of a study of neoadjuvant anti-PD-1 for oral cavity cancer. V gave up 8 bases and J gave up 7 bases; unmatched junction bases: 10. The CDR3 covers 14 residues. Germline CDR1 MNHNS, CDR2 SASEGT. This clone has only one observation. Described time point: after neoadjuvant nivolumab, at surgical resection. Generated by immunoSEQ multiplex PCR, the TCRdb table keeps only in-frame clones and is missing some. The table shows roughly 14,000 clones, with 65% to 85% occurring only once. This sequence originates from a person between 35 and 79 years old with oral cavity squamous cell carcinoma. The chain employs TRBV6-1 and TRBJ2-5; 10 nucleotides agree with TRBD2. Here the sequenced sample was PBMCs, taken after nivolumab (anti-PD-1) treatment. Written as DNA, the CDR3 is TGTGCCAGCGGAGGGAGCGGGAGGGCTTTGACCCAGTACTTC. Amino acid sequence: CASGGSGRALTQYF.